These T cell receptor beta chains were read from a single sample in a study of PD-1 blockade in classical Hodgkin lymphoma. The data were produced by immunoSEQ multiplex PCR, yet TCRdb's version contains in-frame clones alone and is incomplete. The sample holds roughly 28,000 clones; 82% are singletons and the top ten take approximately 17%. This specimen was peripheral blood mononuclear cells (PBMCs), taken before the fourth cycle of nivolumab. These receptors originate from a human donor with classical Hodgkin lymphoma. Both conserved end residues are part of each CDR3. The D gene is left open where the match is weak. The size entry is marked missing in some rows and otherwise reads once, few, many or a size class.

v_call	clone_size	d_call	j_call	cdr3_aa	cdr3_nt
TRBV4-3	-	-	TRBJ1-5	CASSQDPQGGQPQHF	TGCGCCAGCAGCCAAGATCCACAGGGAGGTCAGCCCCAGCATTTT
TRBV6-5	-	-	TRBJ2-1	CASRSPGLVHEQFF	TGTGCCAGCAGATCCCCGGGACTTGTCCATGAGCAGTTCTTC
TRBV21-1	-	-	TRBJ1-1	CASSNRAHLRAEAFF	TGTGCCAGCAGCAATCGGGCCCACCTTAGGGCTGAAGCTTTCTTT
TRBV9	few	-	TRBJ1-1	CASSVAGHTEAFF	TGTGCCAGCAGCGTGGCAGGGCACACTGAAGCTTTCTTT
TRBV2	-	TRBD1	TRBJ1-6	CAVGTDYNSPLHF	TGTGCCGTTGGGACAGATTATAATTCACCCCTCCACTTT
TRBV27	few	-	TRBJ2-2	CASSFGHQAGELFF	TGTGCCAGCAGTTTTGGACACCAAGCCGGGGAGCTGTTTTTT
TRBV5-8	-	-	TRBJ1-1	CASSPTENTEAFF	TGTGCCAGCAGCCCGACAGAAAACACTGAAGCTTTCTTT
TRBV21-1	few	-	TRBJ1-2	CASSSGVDYGYTF	TGTGCCAGCAGTTCTGGGGTTGACTATGGCTACACCTTC
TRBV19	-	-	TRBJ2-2	CAIATSVGTGELFF	TGTGCCATAGCGACGAGTGTTGGCACCGGGGAGCTGTTTTTT
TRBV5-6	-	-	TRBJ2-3	CASSPNTGSTDTQYF	TGTGCCAGCAGCCCAAATACGGGGAGCACAGATACGCAGTATTTT
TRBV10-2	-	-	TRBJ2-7	CASYPGTFGNEQYF	TGCGCCAGTTATCCCGGGACATTTGGCAACGAGCAGTACTTC
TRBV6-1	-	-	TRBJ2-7	CASSVQGPNEQYF	TGTGCCAGCAGTGTACAGGGTCCCAACGAGCAGTACTTC
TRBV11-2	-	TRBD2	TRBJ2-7	CASSLIAGPYEQYF	TGTGCCAGCAGCCTCATAGCGGGACCTTACGAGCAGTACTTC
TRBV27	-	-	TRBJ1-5	CASSLSSYGNQPQHF	TGTGCCAGCAGTTTATCGTCGTACGGCAATCAGCCCCAGCATTTT
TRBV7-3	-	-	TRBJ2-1	CASSLDRNNEQFF	TGTGCCAGCAGCTTAGACAGGAACAATGAGCAGTTCTTC
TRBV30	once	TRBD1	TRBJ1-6	CAWDRGRTRAYNSPLHF	TGTGCCTGGGACAGGGGGCGGACAAGGGCCTATAATTCACCCCTCCACTTT
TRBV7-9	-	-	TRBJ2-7	CASSTTGITYEQYF	TGTGCCAGCAGCACGACAGGTATAACCTACGAGCAGTACTTC
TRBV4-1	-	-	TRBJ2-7	CASSQEVQALYEQYF	TGCGCCAGCAGCCAAGAGGTCCAAGCCCTCTACGAGCAGTACTTC
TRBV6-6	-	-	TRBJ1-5	CASTGSDQPQHF	TGTGCCAGTACAGGGTCAGATCAGCCCCAGCATTTT
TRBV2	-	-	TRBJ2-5	CASSYSGTQYF	TGTGCCAGCAGTTACTCCGGGACCCAGTACTTC
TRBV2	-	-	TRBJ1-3	CASSENLSGNTIYF	TGTGCCAGCAGTGAAAACTTATCTGGAAACACCATATATTTT
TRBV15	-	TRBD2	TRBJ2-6	CATSSGLAGISSGANVLTF	TGTGCCACCAGCTCGGGACTAGCGGGGATCAGCTCTGGGGCCAACGTCCTGACTTTC
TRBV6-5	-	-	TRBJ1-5	CASSWGTGTQPQHF	TGTGCCAGCAGCTGGGGCACAGGGACTCAGCCCCAGCATTTT
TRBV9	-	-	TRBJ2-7	CASSAASSFYEQYF	TGTGCCAGCAGCGCGGCCTCCTCCTTTTACGAGCAGTACTTC
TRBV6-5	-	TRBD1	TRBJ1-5	CASGQGVQPQHF	TGTGCCAGCGGACAGGGAGTTCAGCCCCAGCATTTT
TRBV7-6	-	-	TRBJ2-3	CASSSRASADTQYF	TGTGCCAGCAGCAGTCGAGCCAGTGCAGATACGCAGTATTTT
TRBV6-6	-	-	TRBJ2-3	CASSRQDTQYF	TGTGCCAGCAGTAGACAAGATACGCAGTATTTT
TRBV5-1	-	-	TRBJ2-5	CASSLGVSETQYF	TGCGCCAGCAGCTTGGGGGTGAGCGAGACCCAGTACTTC
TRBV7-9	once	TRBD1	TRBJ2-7	CASRPWQGAGEQYF	TGTGCCAGCAGGCCTTGGCAGGGGGCAGGAGAGCAGTACTTC
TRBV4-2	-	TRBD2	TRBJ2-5	CASSPGLAGRETQYF	TGTGCCAGCAGCCCGGGACTAGCGGGGCGAGAGACCCAGTACTTC
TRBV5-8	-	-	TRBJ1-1	CASSTWEKEEAFF	TGTGCCAGCAGCACCTGGGAGAAAGAAGAAGCTTTCTTT
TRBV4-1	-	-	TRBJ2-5	CASSQVVARAETQYF	TGCGCCAGCAGCCAAGTTGTAGCCAGGGCTGAGACCCAGTACTTC
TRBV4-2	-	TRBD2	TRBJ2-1	CASSHPLRGASYNEQFF	TGTGCCAGCAGCCACCCATTGCGGGGGGCCTCCTACAATGAGCAGTTCTTC
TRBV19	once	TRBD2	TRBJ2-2	CASSNEWRGGTGELFF	TGTGCCAGTAGTAATGAATGGCGGGGGGGCACCGGGGAGCTGTTTTTT
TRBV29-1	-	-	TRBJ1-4	CSVEMGDEKLFF	TGCAGCGTTGAAATGGGGGACGAAAAACTGTTTTTT
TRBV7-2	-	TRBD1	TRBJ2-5	CASSFAGGKRETQYF	TGTGCCAGCAGCTTTGCAGGGGGCAAACGAGAGACCCAGTACTTC
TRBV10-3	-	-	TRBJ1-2	CAISESRVVRYYGYTF	TGTGCCATCAGTGAGTCGCGTGTGGTGAGGTACTATGGCTACACCTTC
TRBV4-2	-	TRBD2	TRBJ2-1	CASSQDGSSGGANEQFF	TGTGCCAGCAGCCAAGATGGGTCGAGCGGGGGGGCGAATGAGCAGTTCTTC
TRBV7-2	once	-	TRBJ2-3	CASSLLGGPRGSSDTQYF	TGTGCCAGCAGCTTACTGGGGGGACCTAGGGGTTCAAGTGATACGCAGTATTTT
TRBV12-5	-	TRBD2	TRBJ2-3	CASGRTSGGITDTQYF	TGTGCTAGTGGTAGGACTAGCGGGGGGATCACAGATACGCAGTATTTT
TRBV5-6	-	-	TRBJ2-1	CASSLRNLELVKFF	TGTGCCAGCAGCTTGCGTAACCTAGAGTTGGTAAAGTTCTTC
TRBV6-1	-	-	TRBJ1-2	CASSEALRGYTF	TGTGCCAGCAGTGAAGCGCTTCGCGGCTACACCTTC
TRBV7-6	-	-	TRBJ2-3	CASSLEDGSRTDTQYF	TGTGCCAGCAGCTTAGAGGACGGGTCCCGCACAGATACGCAGTATTTT
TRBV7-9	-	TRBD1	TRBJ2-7	CASSLDMGGGQAEYEQYF	TGTGCCAGCAGCTTAGATATGGGTGGAGGACAGGCGGAGTACGAGCAGTACTTC
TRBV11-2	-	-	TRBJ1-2	CASSLDGSGNYGYTF	TGTGCCAGCAGCTTAGATGGATCGGGTAACTATGGCTACACCTTC
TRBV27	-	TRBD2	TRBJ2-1	CASSLSSLAGTSYNEQFF	TGTGCCAGCAGTTTATCGTCGCTAGCGGGGACCTCCTACAATGAGCAGTTCTTC